Shown below are 3 T cell receptor beta chains from a single sample sequenced in a study of radiotherapy plus CTLA-4 blockade in lung cancer. Clones were read by immunoSEQ multiplex PCR, and TCRdb kept only the in-frame ones, dropping some. Here the sample spans about 45,000 clones, 60% to 70% being singletons. The source was peripheral blood, collected from a patient treated with radiotherapy plus ipilimumab. All receptors derive from a human donor with non-small cell lung cancer who had a partial response to radiotherapy plus ipilimumab.

This clone was observed once. In nucleotides, the CDR3 is TGTGCCAGCAGGCTTAGCGATACGCCGTCTTACGAGCAGTACTTC. Amino acid sequence: CASRLSDTPSYEQYF. V usage is TRBV6-5 and J usage is TRBJ2-7; the D gene is possibly TRBD2 (5 bases). Germline assignment: CDR1 MNHEY and CDR2 SVGAGI. The V end was cut by 6 bases, the J end by 4 bases, with 19 bases between. The CDR3 covers 15 residues.

The chain links TRBV5-4 to TRBJ2-5, with a tentative D call TRBD1 (6 bases). Trimming pared 3 bases from V and 3 bases from J, leaving 9 bases between. Germline-derived CDR1 and CDR2 are SGHNT and YYREEE (reference sequence). The CDR3 has 13 residues. This chain's CDR3 is CASSWNREETQYF. The CDR3 nucleotides are TGTGCCAGCAGCTGGAACAGGGAAGAGACCCAGTACTTC.

V gene TRBV6-5 combines with J gene TRBJ1-6, with D possibly TRBD1 on 5 matching bases. The CDR3 spans 13 residues. Per germline, CDR1 MNHEY and CDR2 SVGAGI. V was trimmed by 6 bases and J by 8 bases, leaving 11 bases between them. The CDR3 region has the DNA TGTGCCAGCAGCGGGGGGGGTTATTCACCCCTCCACTTT. Amino acid sequence: CASSGGGYSPLHF.